This is a list of T cell receptor beta chains from one sample in a study of blood T cell repertoires in COVID-19. Assay: immunoSEQ multiplex PCR; the TCRdb copy retains only in-frame clones and omits some. The data show 110,000 or so clones, more than 60% seen once. The sample was peripheral blood. All receptors derive from a man aged 50 or older with acute or convalescent COVID-19. Both conserved end residues are trimmed from each CDR3. A D gene is named only where the DNA matches it firmly.

- TRBV2 ASSEETQGQPQH
- TRBV15 ATIFPRGAGDTGELF
TRBD2 TRBV4-1 ASSLLSNAGAQY
TRBD2 TRBV9 ASSFPGGPGEQF
- TRBV7-9 ASSLGTTGNTIY
- TRBV4-1 ASSQDRGTDTQY
TRBD2 TRBV19 ASRSRSRGGPKTQY
- TRBV2 ASRVTRNTQY
- TRBV5-6 ASSLGGPNQPQH
TRBD1 TRBV3-1/TRBV3-2 ASSGDRAYGYT
TRBD1 TRBV5-4 ASSRTGANSPLH
- TRBV11-3 ASSAGPARGANVLT
- TRBV6-1 ASSEAAGGYEQY
- TRBV5-6 ASRPGPAGETQY
TRBD2 TRBV9 ASSVASGRAYEQY
TRBD2 TRBV10-3 AISERLAGGRSTDTQY
- TRBV6-2/TRBV6-3 ASSLGLGGTDTQY
- TRBV6-6 ASSPGDQPQH
- TRBV6-5 ASSTDFPTNEKLF
TRBD2 TRBV5-4 ASSLAASGDATQY
- TRBV7-9 ASSLLVDSAGAPQH
TRBD2 TRBV6-5 ASSLAGGPQDTQY
- TRBV12-2 ASRPKSARPRSDEQF